This T cell receptor beta chain was found in a study of blood T cell repertoires in COVID-19. About the study: From the United States, Italy and Spain came samples of acute and convalescent COVID-19.

In the source study's methods: Cell counts per sample came from amplifying reference gene primers. Measured with immunoSEQ multiplex PCR; TCRdb has only the in-frame clones, and not every one. V, J and clone size are those of that table, while D and trimming were read from the DNA. This table holds 400,000 to 500,000 clones, about nine tenths found once. The CDR3 contains 13 residues. V lost 1 base to trimming and J lost 6 bases, with 8 bases between them. The germline CDR1 and CDR2 sequences are MGHRA and YSYEKL. V is TRBV4-1 and J is TRBJ2-3; the D is unclear. This clonotype was obtained from a woman younger than 45 with active or convalescent COVID-19. Sequencing was performed on peripheral blood. The CDR3 is CASSQVGSDTQYF. The CDR3 DNA reads TGCGCCAGCAGCCAAGTTGGTAGCGATACGCAGTATTTT.